This T cell receptor beta chain was documented in a study of blood T cell repertoires in COVID-19. Profiled with immunoSEQ multiplex PCR; TCRdb holds only in-frame clones, not every one. The sample consists of about 210,000 clones, roughly 84% of them appearing once. Sequences were obtained from PBMCs or T cells enriched from blood (not recorded which). This receptor was identified in a man aged 25-45 years in a cohort exposed to, infected with or recovered from COVID-19 (not recorded which).

CDR3 protein: CASSRSRGENQPQHF. CDR3 DNA sequence: TGTGCCAGCAGTCGAAGCAGGGGGGAGAATCAGCCCCAGCATTTT. The rearrangement joins TRBV6-6 to TRBJ1-5; 7 positions match TRBD1. The CDR3 extends over 15 amino acids. The V and J ends lost 5 bases and 4 bases, in that order; junction bases with no gene match: 8. Germline loops: CDR1 MNHNY, CDR2 SVGAGI (reference sequence).